This TCR beta chain was obtained from a study of blood T cell repertoires in COVID-19. The V end lost 3 bases, the J end lost 4 bases, and 11 bases lay between the germline ends. This CDR3 spans 14 amino acids. Germline V CDR1 and CDR2: MGHDK, SYGVNS. The protocol was immunoSEQ multiplex PCR, while the TCRdb copy is restricted to in-frame clones and leaves out a portion. This table holds approximately 500,000 clones, around nine tenths found once. This clone has just one count. The sequence came from a woman between 35 and 50 years old who had recovered from COVID-19. The V and J genes are TRBV25-1 and TRBJ2-3, with D hard to call. Sequencing was done on a sample of PBMCs or T cells enriched from blood (not recorded which). For the CDR3, the DNA is TGTGCCAGCAGTGATCGGCCGGGTTCAGATACGCAGTATTTT. Amino acids: CASSDRPGSDTQYF. Based on the CDR3 plus reference TRBV25-1 and TRBJ2-3, the full variable domain is EADIYQTPRYLVIGTGKKITLECSQTMGHDKMYWYQQDPGMELHLIHYSYGVNSTEKGDLSSESTVSRIRTEHFPLTLESARPSHTSQYLCASSDRPGSDTQYFGPGTRLTVL.